The 23 T cell receptor beta chains below were found in one sample sequenced in a study of cytomegalovirus exposure and HLA in healthy donors. Clones were read by immunoSEQ multiplex PCR, and TCRdb kept only the in-frame ones, dropping some. This table has 250,000 to 350,000 clones, roughly 87% appearing once. The specimen was PBMCs. These receptors were taken from a woman between 25 and 40 years old in good health and CMV-seropositive.

The rearrangement uses TRBV9 and TRBJ2-7; 9 positions match TRBD2. V lost 4 bases, J lost 3 bases, and 8 bases stayed unmatched. Germline CDR1 and CDR2: SGDLS and YYNGEE. This CDR3 spans 15 amino acids. CDR3 nucleotide sequence: TGTGCCAGCAGCCCGGAAGCGGGGGGCCACTACGAGCAGTACTTC. Translated: CASSPEAGGHYEQYF.

This clone was recorded a few times. The chain has TRBV6-1 and TRBJ2-1; perhaps D is TRBD1 or TRBD2 (5 bases each). Germline-derived CDR1 and CDR2 are MNHNS and SASEGT. V lost 4 bases, J lost 5 bases, and 15 bases lay in between. CDR3 length: 15 residues. The CDR3 spells CASSGSEGSHNEQFF. CDR3 bases: TGTGCCAGCAGTGGAAGTGAGGGGTCCCACAATGAGCAGTTCTTC.

The chain couples TRBV5-4 to TRBJ2-7; D is perhaps TRBD1 (6 bases). The V and J ends lost 2 bases and 4 bases respectively, with 10 bases between them. In germline, CDR1 is SGHNT, CDR2 YYREEE (reference sequence). The CDR3 is 13 residues long. CDR3 protein: CASSFKQGYEQYF. In DNA form, the CDR3 reads TGTGCCAGCAGCTTCAAACAGGGTTACGAGCAGTACTTC.

The chain employs TRBV5-6 and TRBJ2-1, with a tentative D call TRBD1 (6 bases). Per germline, CDR1 SGHDT and CDR2 YYEEEE. Trimming shortened V by 4 bases and J by 6 bases, and 11 bases separated the two germline ends. This CDR3 contains 13 residues. CDR3 DNA sequence: TGTGCCAGCAGCAGGGACACCGGCAATGAGCAGTTCTTC. Its translation is CASSRDTGNEQFF.

The V and J genes are TRBV5-1 and TRBJ2-3; D gene uncertain. V gave up 2 bases and J gave up 2 bases, with 0 bases separating them. The germline V gene encodes CDR1 SGHRS and CDR2 YFSETQ. The CDR3 length is 11 residues. Here the CDR3 reads CASSFTDTQYF. CDR3 sequence (DNA): TGCGCCAGCAGCTTCACAGATACGCAGTATTTT.

The V gene is TRBV13, the J gene TRBJ2-7; the match to TRBD2 covers 8 bases. Losses at the gene ends were 3 bases for V and 4 bases for J; bases not matched to a gene: 5. The CDR3 is 14 residues long. CDR1 PRHDT and CDR2 FYEKMQ come from the germline V gene (reference sequence). The CDR3 DNA follows: TGTGCCAGCAGCTTGGGACTAGAACGGTACGAGCAGTACTTC. The encoded protein is CASSLGLERYEQYF.

To note about this clone: Other DNA sequences in this specimen translate into the identical CDR3. This chain links TRBV10-3 with TRBJ2-7, with D maybe TRBD2 (6 bases). V was cut by 9 bases and J by 4 bases, with 13 bases left in between. From germline, CDR1 is ENHRY and CDR2 SYGVKD. This CDR3 has 12 residues. The CDR3 DNA reads as TGTGCCATATCCGGGACTGAATACGAGCAGTACTTC. This gives the protein CAISGTEYEQYF.

J is TRBJ2-7 and V is TRBV13; either TRBD1 or TRBD2 may supply D (5 bases each). Looked up from germline, CDR1 is PRHDT and CDR2 is FYEKMQ (reference sequence). Trimming shortened V by 5 bases and J by 1 base, and 12 bases separated the two germline ends. The CDR3 length is 14 residues. The CDR3, as DNA: TGTGCCAGCAGCAACCGGGACGGATCCTACGAGCAGTACTTC. Amino acid sequence: CASSNRDGSYEQYF.

The gene calls are TRBV27 and TRBJ2-7; the match to TRBD2 covers 10 bases. Germline V gene lookup returns CDR1 MNHEY and CDR2 SMNVEV (reference sequence). Losses at the gene ends were 6 bases for V and 4 bases for J; bases not matched to a gene: 6. The CDR3 has 14 residues. The DNA for the CDR3 is TGTGCCAGCAGCTCTAGCGGGGGCCTTTACGAGCAGTACTTC. Its protein product is CASSSSGGLYEQYF.

J is TRBJ1-5 and V is TRBV2, with 10 bases aligning to TRBD1. Trimming removed 7 bases from V and 0 bases from J; junction bases left unmatched: 9. CDR3 size: 17 residues. Germline V gives CDR1 SNHLY, CDR2 FYNNEI. The CDR3 loop reads CASMGTGARNSNQPQHF. The CDR3 DNA sequence: TGTGCCAGCATGGGGACAGGGGCTCGAAATAGCAATCAGCCCCAGCATTTT.

The CDR3 DNA sequence: TGTGCCAGTTCCCGGGGGAGCTTTGGCTACGAGCAGTACTTC. Translation gives CASSRGSFGYEQYF. The V gene is TRBV19, the J gene TRBJ2-7, with D maybe TRBD2 (6 bases). Germline-derived CDR1 and CDR2 are LNHDA and SQIVND (reference sequence). This CDR3 comprises 14 residues. V lost 8 bases and J lost 3, with 17 bases in between.

As to this clone: Compared with germline, one end of the junction differs, possibly owing to a read error. V usage is TRBV27 and J usage is TRBJ2-1, with D possibly TRBD2 on 6 matching bases. The CDR3 sequence is 14 residues long. Looked up from germline, CDR1 is MNHEY and CDR2 is SMNVEV (reference sequence). The CDR3 DNA follows: TGTGCCAGCAGTTTTTGGGACTCCCACAATGAGCAGTTCTTC. Translating gives CASSFWDSHNEQFF.

This sequence joins TRBV4-3 and TRBJ2-7, with 9 bases identical to TRBD2. V shed 0 bases and J 6 bases; nucleotides not matched to a gene: 6. This CDR3 is built from 15 residues. Germline-derived CDR1 and CDR2 are LGHNA and YSLEER. CDR3 loop: CASSQDASGKGEQYF. DNA for the CDR3: TGCGCCAGCAGCCAAGATGCTAGCGGGAAAGGCGAGCAGTACTTC.

V usage is TRBV5-5 and J usage is TRBJ1-5; TRBD1 might be the D (5 bases). The CDR3 length is 15 residues. Germline CDR1 and CDR2: SGHKS and YYEKEE (reference sequence). V lost 0 bases to trimming and J lost 1 base, with 8 bases between them. CDR3 coding DNA: TGTGCCAGCAGCTTGGGACAGATCAGCAATCAGCCCCAGCATTTT. It codes for CASSLGQISNQPQHF. Based on the CDR3 plus reference TRBV5-5 and TRBJ1-5, the full variable domain is DAGVTQSPTHLIKTRGQQVTLRCSPISGHKSVSWYQQVLGQGPQFIFQYYEKEERGRGNFPDRFSARQFPNYSSELNVNALLLGDSALYLCASSLGQISNQPQHFGDGTRLSIL.

This chain joins TRBV7-3 and TRBJ2-5; the D gene is possibly TRBD2 (6 bases). The CDR3 sequence is 15 residues long. The germline gives CDR1 SGHTA, CDR2 FQGTGA. Trimming left V 5 bases short and J 1 base short, with 14 bases between. CDR3 amino acids: CASSLIGGIQETQYF. CDR3 nucleotides: TGTGCCAGCAGCCTAATCGGGGGAATCCAAGAGACCCAGTACTTC.

The chain carries TRBV28 and TRBJ2-5; TRBD2 matches at 10 bases. The CDR3 length is 16 residues. With V trimmed by 3 bases and J by 2 bases, 6 bases remained unmatched. CDR1 is MDHEN and CDR2 is SYDVKM in the germline V gene. CDR3 loop: CASSFGVSGGQETQYF. CDR3 nucleotides: TGTGCCAGCAGTTTTGGTGTTAGCGGGGGGCAAGAGACCCAGTACTTC.

The chain combines TRBV5-4 with TRBJ2-5; TRBD2 matches 9 bases. Looked up from germline, CDR1 is SGHNT and CDR2 is YYREEE (reference sequence). With V trimmed by 5 bases and J by 1 base, 9 bases remained unmatched. The CDR3 runs 16 residues. The CDR3 loop reads CASREGGGGVQETQYF. CDR3 in DNA: TGTGCCAGCAGGGAAGGGGGCGGGGGGGTCCAAGAGACCCAGTACTTC. The complete variable domain, with remaining parts taken from reference TRBV5-4 and TRBJ2-5, reads ETGVTQSPTHLIKTRGQQVTLRCSSQSGHNTVSWYQQALGQGPQFIFQYYREEENGRGNFPPRFSGLQFPNYSSELNVNALELDDSALYLCASREGGGGVQETQYFGPGTRLLVL.

The chain carries TRBV28 and TRBJ2-1; the D gene is possibly TRBD2 (5 bases). Trimming removed 6 bases from V and 4 bases from J, with 16 bases in between. Germline V gives CDR1 MDHEN, CDR2 SYDVKM. The CDR3 consists of 15 residues. The CDR3 sequence: CASSRAPGSYNEQFF. DNA for the CDR3: TGTGCCAGCAGCCGAGCACCGGGATCGTACAATGAGCAGTTCTTC.

This clone was found once. CDR3 nucleotide sequence: TGTGCCAGCAGTGAAGATCTGTCAGCCAAAAACATTCAGTACTTC. It encodes CASSEDLSAKNIQYF. The chain carries TRBV2 and TRBJ2-4; no definite D call. CDR1 SNHLY and CDR2 FYNNEI come from the germline V gene. V was shortened by 1 base and J by 0 bases, with 7 bases between the two germline ends. This CDR3 comprises 15 residues.

The rearrangement uses TRBV15 and TRBJ1-1; TRBD1 matches at 9 bases. Trimming took 6 bases from V and 1 from J; bases not matched to a gene: 6. The CDR3 totals 15 residues. Per germline, CDR1 LNHNV and CDR2 YYDKDF (reference sequence). CDR3 sequence (DNA): TGTGCCACCAGTACAGGACAGGGGAGGAACACTGAAGCTTTCTTT. Translation gives CATSTGQGRNTEAFF.

The chain is built from TRBV9 and TRBJ1-6; a possible D gene is TRBD1 (6 bases). Looked up from germline, CDR1 is SGDLS and CDR2 is YYNGEE. Trimming shortened V by 3 bases and J by 6 bases, and 13 bases separated the two germline ends. The length of the CDR3 is 15 residues. The DNA of the CDR3 is TGTGCCAGCAGCGGCCAGGGGTGGGGTAATTCACCCCTCCACTTT. It encodes CASSGQGWGNSPLHF.

CDR3 protein: CASSLQGPSYNEQFF. The CDR3 DNA sequence: TGTGCCAGCAGTTTACAGGGACCCTCCTACAATGAGCAGTTCTTC. V is TRBV27 and J is TRBJ2-1; the D gene could be TRBD1 or TRBD2 (5 bases each). This CDR3 has 15 residues. From germline, CDR1 is MNHEY and CDR2 SMNVEV (reference sequence). Trimming left V 2 bases short and J 0 bases short, with 8 bases between.

This clone was seen only a few times. This rearrangement joins TRBV7-9 to TRBJ2-1, with 8 bases that match TRBD2. Germline V gene data show CDR1 as SEHNR and CDR2 as FQNEAQ (reference sequence). This CDR3 is built from 14 residues. V shed 0 bases and J 5 bases; nucleotides not matched to a gene: 0. The CDR3 DNA reads as TGTGCCAGCAGCTTAGCGCGGGGGGACAATGAGCAGTTCTTC. Residues: CASSLARGDNEQFF.